Sequencing of this T cell receptor (beta chain) was carried out in a study of Ad26.COV2.S vaccination and SARS-CoV-2 variants. Clones were read by immunoSEQ multiplex PCR, and TCRdb kept only the in-frame ones, dropping some. The sample consists of roughly 270,000 clones, about 87% of them appearing once. Documented treatment: over 15 received Ad26.COV2.S at low or high dose, single or two shots; several received placebo; per-sample allocation not given. At day 63 after the first vaccine or placebo injection, samples were drawn. CDR1 and CDR2 from the germline V gene are MNHEY and SMNVEV (reference sequence). Deletions cut 3 bases from V and 8 bases from J, with 13 bases between. The CDR3 is made up of 14 amino acids.

Sequences were derived from peripheral blood, sampled in a trial of Ad26.COV2.S vaccine versus placebo. The chain has TRBV27 and TRBJ2-2, with TRBD2 as a possible D gene (5 bases). The sequence was obtained from a person between 18 and 60 years old who received the Ad26.COV2.S COVID-19 vaccine or a placebo. As DNA, the CDR3 is TGTGCCAGCAGTTTCGGGGTTCCTACGGGGGAGCTGTTTTTT. Translation gives CASSFGVPTGELFF.